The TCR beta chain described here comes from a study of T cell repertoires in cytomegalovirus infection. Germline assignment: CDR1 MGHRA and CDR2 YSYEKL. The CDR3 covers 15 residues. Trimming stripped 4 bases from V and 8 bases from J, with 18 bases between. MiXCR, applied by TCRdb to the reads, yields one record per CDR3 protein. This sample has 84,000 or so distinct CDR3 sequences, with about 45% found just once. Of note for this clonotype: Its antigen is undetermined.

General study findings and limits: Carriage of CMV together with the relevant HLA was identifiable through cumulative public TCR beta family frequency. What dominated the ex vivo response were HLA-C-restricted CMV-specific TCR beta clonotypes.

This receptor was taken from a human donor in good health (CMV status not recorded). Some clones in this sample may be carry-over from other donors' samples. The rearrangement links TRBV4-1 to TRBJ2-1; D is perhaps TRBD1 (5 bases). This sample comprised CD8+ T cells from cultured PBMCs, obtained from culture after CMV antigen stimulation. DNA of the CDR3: TGCGCCAGCAGCCGGGGCAGGGTTGTCTCGGATGAGCAGTTCTTC. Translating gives CASSRGRVVSDEQFF.